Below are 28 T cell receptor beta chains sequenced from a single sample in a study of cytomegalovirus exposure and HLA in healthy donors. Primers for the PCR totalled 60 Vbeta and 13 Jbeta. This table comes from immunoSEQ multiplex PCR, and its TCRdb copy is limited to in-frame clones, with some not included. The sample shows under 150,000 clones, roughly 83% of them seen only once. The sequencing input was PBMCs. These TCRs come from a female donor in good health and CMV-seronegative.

CDR3 in DNA: TGTGCCAGCAGCTCGATCCAAGCGGGGCCCCCTCGCACAGATACGCAGTATTTT. It yields the protein CASSSIQAGPPRTDTQYF. The rearrangement links TRBV7-6 to TRBJ2-3; 7 bases agree with TRBD2. The CDR3 is made up of 18 amino acids. V shed 4 bases and J 1 base; nucleotides not matched to a gene: 14. Germline V gives CDR1 SGHVS, CDR2 FNYEAQ.

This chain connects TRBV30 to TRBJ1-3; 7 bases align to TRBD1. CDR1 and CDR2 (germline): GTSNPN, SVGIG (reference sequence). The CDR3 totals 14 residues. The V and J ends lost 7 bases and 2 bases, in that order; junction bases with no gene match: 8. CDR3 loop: CALAQGGTGNTIYF. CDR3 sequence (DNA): TGTGCCTTGGCCCAGGGGGGCACTGGAAACACCATATATTTT.

The CDR3 protein is CSVELGLAGVTQYF. As DNA, the CDR3 is TGCAGCGTTGAACTGGGACTAGCGGGAGTTACGCAGTATTTT. The chain is built from TRBV29-1 and TRBJ2-3; 14 bases line up with TRBD2. The CDR3 covers 14 residues. Germline loops: CDR1 SQVTM, CDR2 ANQGSEA. V lost 2 bases, J lost 8 bases, and 3 bases stayed unmatched.

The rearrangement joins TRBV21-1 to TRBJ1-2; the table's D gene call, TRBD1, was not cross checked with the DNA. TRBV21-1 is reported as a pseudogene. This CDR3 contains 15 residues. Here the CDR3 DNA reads TGTGCCAGCAGCAACCACAGGGGGCGCTACTATGGCTACACCTTC. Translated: CASSNHRGRYYGYTF.

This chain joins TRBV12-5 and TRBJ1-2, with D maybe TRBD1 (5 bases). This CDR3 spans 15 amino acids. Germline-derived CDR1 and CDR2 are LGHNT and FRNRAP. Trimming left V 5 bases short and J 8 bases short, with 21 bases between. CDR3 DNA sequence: TGTGCTAGTGGTCCTCAACCGGGGGGTGTCGGGGGCTACACCTTC. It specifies CASGPQPGGVGGYTF.

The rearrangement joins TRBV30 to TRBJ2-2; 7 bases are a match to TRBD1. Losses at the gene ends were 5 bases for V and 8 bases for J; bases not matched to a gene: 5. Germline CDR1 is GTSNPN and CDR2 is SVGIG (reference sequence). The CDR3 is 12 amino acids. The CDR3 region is CAWDRAGGELFF. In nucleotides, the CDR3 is TGTGCCTGGGACAGGGCAGGAGGGGAGCTGTTTTTT.

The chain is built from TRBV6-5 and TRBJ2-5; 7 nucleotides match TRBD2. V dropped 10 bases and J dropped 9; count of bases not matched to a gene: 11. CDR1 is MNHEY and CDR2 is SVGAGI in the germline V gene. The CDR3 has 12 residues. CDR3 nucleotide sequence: TGTGCCACCACTCTCGGGGGGTGGGCCCAGTACTTC. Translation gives CATTLGGWAQYF.

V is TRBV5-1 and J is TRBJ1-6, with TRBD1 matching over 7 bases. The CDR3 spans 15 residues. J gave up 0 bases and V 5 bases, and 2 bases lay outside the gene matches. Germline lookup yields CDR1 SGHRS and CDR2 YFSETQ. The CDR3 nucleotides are TGCGCCAGCAGGCGGGACAGCTCCTATAATTCACCCCTCCACTTT. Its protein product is CASRRDSSYNSPLHF.

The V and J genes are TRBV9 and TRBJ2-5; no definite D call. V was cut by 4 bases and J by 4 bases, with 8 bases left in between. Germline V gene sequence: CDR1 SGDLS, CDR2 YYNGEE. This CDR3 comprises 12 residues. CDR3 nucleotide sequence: TGTGCCAGCAGCTCCAGTCTAGAGACCCAGTACTTC. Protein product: CASSSSLETQYF.

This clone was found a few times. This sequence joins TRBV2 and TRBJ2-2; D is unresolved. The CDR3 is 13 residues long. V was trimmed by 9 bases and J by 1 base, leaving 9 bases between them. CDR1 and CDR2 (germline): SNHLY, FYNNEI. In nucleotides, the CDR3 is TGTGCCAGTGACACGTTGAACACCGGGGAGCTGTTTTTT. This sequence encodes CASDTLNTGELFF. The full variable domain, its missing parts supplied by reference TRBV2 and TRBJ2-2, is EPEVTQTPSHQVTQMGQEVILRCVPISNHLYFYWYRQILGQKVEFLVSFYNNEISEKSEIFDDQFSVERPDGSNFTLKIRSTKLEDSAMYFCASDTLNTGELFFGEGSRLTVL.

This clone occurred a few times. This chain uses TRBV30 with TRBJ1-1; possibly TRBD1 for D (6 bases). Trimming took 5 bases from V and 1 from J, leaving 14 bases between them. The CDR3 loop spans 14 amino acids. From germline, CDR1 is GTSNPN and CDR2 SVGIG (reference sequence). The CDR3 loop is CAWVNRARNTEAFF. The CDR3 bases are TGTGCCTGGGTGAACAGGGCTCGGAACACTGAAGCTTTCTTT. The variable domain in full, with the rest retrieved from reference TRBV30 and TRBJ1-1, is SQTIHQWPATLVQPVGSPLSLECTVEGTSNPNLYWYRQAAGRGLQLLFYSVGIGQISSEVPQNLSASRPQDRQFILSSKKLLLSDSGFYLCAWVNRARNTEAFFGQGTRLTVV.

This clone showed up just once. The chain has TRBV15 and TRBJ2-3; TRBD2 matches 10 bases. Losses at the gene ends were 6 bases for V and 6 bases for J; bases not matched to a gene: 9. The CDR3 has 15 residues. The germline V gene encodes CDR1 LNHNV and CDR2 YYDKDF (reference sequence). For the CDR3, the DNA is TGTGCCACCAGGGCCGGGACTAGCGTTAACGATACGCAGTATTTT. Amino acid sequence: CATRAGTSVNDTQYF.

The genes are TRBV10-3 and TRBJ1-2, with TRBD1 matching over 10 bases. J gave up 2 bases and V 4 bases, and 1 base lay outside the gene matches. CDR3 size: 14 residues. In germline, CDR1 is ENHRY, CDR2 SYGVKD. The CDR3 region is CAISGGQGNYGYTF. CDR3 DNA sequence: TGTGCCATCAGTGGGGGACAGGGGAACTATGGCTACACCTTC.

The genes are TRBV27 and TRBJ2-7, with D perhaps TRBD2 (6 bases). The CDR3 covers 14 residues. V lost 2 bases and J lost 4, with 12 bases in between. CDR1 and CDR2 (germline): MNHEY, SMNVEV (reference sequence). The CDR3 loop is CASSLGRTPYEQYF. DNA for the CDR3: TGTGCCAGCAGTTTAGGGAGGACACCTTACGAGCAGTACTTC.

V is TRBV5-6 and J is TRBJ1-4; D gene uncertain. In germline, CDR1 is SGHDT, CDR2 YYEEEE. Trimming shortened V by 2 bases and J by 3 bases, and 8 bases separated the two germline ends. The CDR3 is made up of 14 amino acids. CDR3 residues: CASSLGGPNEKLFF. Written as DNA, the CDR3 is TGTGCCAGCAGCTTAGGAGGGCCTAATGAAAAACTGTTTTTT.

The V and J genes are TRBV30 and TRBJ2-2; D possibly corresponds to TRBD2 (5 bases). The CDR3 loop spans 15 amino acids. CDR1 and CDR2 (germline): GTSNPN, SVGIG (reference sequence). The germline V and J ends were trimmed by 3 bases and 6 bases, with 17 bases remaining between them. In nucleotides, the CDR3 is TGTGCCTGGAGGAGGTTTGGTAGCGCGTCCGGGGAGCTGTTTTTT. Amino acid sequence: CAWRRFGSASGELFF.

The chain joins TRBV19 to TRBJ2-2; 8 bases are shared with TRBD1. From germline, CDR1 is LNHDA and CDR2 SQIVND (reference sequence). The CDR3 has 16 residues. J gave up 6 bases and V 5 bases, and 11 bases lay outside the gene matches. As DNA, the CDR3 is TGTGCCAGTAGTTTAAACAGGGGGTTATATCCCGGGGAGCTGTTTTTT. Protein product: CASSLNRGLYPGELFF.

CDR3 sequence: CASSPGGGLTDTQYF. CDR3 nucleotide sequence: TGCGCCAGCAGCCCCGGGGGGGGCCTCACAGATACGCAGTATTTT. The chain couples TRBV4-3 to TRBJ2-3; 8 bases match TRBD2. CDR3 length: 15 amino acids. Trimming removed 4 bases from V and 2 bases from J; junction bases left unmatched: 5. Germline V gene data show CDR1 as LGHNA and CDR2 as YSLEER.

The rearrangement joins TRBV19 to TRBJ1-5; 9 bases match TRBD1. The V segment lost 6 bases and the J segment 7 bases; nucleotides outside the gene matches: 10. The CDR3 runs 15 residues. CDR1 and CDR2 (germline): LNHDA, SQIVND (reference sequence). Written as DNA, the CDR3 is TGTGCCAGTAGGGGACAGGGCAGACAACGACAGCCCCAGCATTTT. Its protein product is CASRGQGRQRQPQHF.

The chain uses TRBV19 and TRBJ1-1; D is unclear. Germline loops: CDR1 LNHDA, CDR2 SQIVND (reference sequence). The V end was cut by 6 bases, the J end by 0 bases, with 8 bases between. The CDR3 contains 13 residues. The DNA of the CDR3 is TGTGCCAGTAGGGAGGATTTGAACACTGAAGCTTTCTTT. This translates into CASREDLNTEAFF.

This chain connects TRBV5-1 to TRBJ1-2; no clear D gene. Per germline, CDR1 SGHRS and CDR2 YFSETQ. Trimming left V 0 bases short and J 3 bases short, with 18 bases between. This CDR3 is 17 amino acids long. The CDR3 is CASSLAPNKPNHYGYTF. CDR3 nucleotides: TGCGCCAGCAGCTTGGCCCCTAATAAACCGAATCACTATGGCTACACCTTC.

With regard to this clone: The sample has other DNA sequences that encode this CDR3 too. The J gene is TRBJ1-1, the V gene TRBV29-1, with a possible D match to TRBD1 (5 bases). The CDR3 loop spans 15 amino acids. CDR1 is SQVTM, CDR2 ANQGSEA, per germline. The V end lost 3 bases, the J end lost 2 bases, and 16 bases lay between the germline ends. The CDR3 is CSVDGGGKGNTEAFF. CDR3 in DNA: TGCAGCGTTGATGGGGGAGGCAAGGGAAACACTGAAGCTTTCTTT.

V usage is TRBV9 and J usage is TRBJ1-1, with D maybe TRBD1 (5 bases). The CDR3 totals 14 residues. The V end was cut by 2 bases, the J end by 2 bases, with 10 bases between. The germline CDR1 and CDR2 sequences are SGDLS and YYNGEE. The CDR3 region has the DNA TGTGCCAGCAGCGTGGGTTGGGGCAACACTGAAGCTTTCTTT. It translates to CASSVGWGNTEAFF.

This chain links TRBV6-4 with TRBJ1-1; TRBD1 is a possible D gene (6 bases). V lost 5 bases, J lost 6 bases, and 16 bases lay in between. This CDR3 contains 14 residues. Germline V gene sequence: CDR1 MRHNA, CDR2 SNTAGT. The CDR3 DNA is TGTGCCAGCAGTCCCACAGGGATGGGGGCTGAAGCTTTCTTT. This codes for CASSPTGMGAEAFF.

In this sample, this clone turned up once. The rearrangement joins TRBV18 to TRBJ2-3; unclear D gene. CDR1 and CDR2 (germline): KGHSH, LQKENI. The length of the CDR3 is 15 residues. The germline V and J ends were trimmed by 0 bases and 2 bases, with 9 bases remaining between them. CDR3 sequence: CASSPPSGSTDTQYF. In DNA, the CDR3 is TGTGCCAGCTCACCACCTTCCGGGTCCACAGATACGCAGTATTTT. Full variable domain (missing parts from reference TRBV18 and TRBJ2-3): NAGVMQNPRHLVRRRGQEARLRCSPMKGHSHVYWYRQLPEEGLKFMVYLQKENIIDESGMPKERFSAEFPKEGPSILRIQQVVRGDSAAYFCASSPPSGSTDTQYFGPGTRLTVL.

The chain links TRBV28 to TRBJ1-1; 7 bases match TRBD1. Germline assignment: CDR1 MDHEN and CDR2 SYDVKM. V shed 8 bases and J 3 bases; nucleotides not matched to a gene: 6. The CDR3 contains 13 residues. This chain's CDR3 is CASLYTGDTEAFF. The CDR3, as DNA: TGTGCCAGCCTGTACACAGGGGACACTGAAGCTTTCTTT.

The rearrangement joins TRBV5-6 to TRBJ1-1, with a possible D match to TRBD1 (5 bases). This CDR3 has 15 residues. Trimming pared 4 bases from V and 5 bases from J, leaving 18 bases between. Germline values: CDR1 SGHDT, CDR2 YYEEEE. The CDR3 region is CASSLLGAGQTEAFF. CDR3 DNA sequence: TGTGCCAGCAGCCTACTTGGAGCGGGGCAAACTGAAGCTTTCTTT.

The CDR3 sequence is CASSTSSLGGWTTEAFF. In DNA form, the CDR3 reads TGTGCCAGCAGCACTAGTTCCTTGGGAGGGTGGACCACTGAAGCTTTCTTT. This chain connects TRBV7-6 to TRBJ1-1, with no clear D. The CDR3 is 17 residues long. Germline V gene data show CDR1 as SGHVS and CDR2 as FNYEAQ. The V and J ends lost 5 bases and 4 bases respectively, with 23 bases between them.